The 24 T cell receptor beta chains listed next were all sequenced from one sample in a study of coeliac disease. Data came from immunoSEQ multiplex PCR; TCRdb stores just in-frame clones and leaves some out. This table holds about 1,100 clones, 54% found once. Sequenced: intraepithelial lymphocytes from the gut. These receptors were obtained from a woman in her 30s without celiac disease.

The genes are TRBV27 and TRBJ2-1; 10 bases align to TRBD1. J gave up 7 bases and V 6 bases, and 18 bases lay outside the gene matches. The CDR3 consists of 18 residues. Germline CDR1 reads MNHEY; CDR2 reads SMNVEV (reference sequence). In DNA form, the CDR3 reads TGTGCCAGCAGACCCGGGACAGGGGATTATTTTAGGGGGAATGAGCAGTTCTTC. Translation: CASRPGTGDYFRGNEQFF.

The chain links TRBV23-1 to TRBJ2-2, with 7 positions matching TRBD2. TRBV23-1 is annotated as an ORF whose role is uncertain. Trimming cost V 3 bases and J 4 bases; bases outside gene matches: 8. This CDR3 is 16 amino acids long. CDR3 protein: CASSHWGGVVTGELFF. The DNA for the CDR3 is TGCGCCAGCAGTCATTGGGGGGGTGTTGTCACCGGGGAGCTGTTTTTT.

The V gene is TRBV7-6, the J gene TRBJ2-3, with TRBD2 matching over 12 bases. The CDR3 is 19 residues long. V gave up 4 bases and J gave up 3 bases; unmatched junction bases: 14. Germline V gene data show CDR1 as SGHVS and CDR2 as FNYEAQ. Written as DNA, the CDR3 is TGTGCCAGCAGCTGGGGTCGGGCTAGCGGGGGGGCCGGGACAGATACGCAGTATTTT. It is translated as CASSWGRASGGAGTDTQYF.

The chain carries TRBV9 and TRBJ1-6; D is uncertain. The CDR3 has 13 residues. The V gene's germline CDR1 is SGDLS and CDR2 YYNGEE. V was pared by 1 base and J by 8 bases, with 7 bases between. CDR3 sequence: CASSVYEDSPLHF. The CDR3 nucleotides are TGTGCCAGCAGCGTATACGAGGATTCACCCCTCCACTTT.

V is TRBV27 and J is TRBJ2-3, with D perhaps TRBD1 (6 bases). The CDR3 loop spans 14 amino acids. V gave up 6 bases and J gave up 0 bases, with 10 bases separating them. Germline V gives CDR1 MNHEY, CDR2 SMNVEV (reference sequence). The CDR3: CASSRQVSTDTQYF. The CDR3 nucleotides are TGTGCCAGCAGCCGACAGGTTAGCACAGATACGCAGTATTTT.

The V call is TRBV4-1, the J call TRBJ2-2; D call uncertain. This CDR3 comprises 16 residues. The germline CDR1 and CDR2 sequences are MGHRA and YSYEKL. V lost 2 bases to trimming and J lost 0 bases, with 10 bases between them. The CDR3 region has the DNA TGCGCCAGCAGCCAACCGAGATTAACGAACACCGGGGAGCTGTTTTTT. It translates to CASSQPRLTNTGELFF.

This clone turned up a few times. This chain connects TRBV27 to TRBJ2-1; maybe TRBD2 (5 bases). The CDR3 extends over 14 amino acids. CDR1 is MNHEY and CDR2 is SMNVEV in the germline V gene (reference sequence). V lost 5 bases, J lost 4 bases, and 12 bases lay in between. CDR3 sequence reads: CASSPGGPYNEQFF. CDR3 bases: TGTGCCAGCAGTCCCGGCGGGCCTTACAATGAGCAGTTCTTC.

The V call is TRBV2, the J call TRBJ2-1; 11 bases fit TRBD2. CDR1 and CDR2 from the germline V gene are SNHLY and FYNNEI. The J segment lost 4 bases and the V segment lost 10 bases, leaving 3 bases of the junction unmatched. The CDR3 is 13 residues long. CDR3 region: CAITSGGYNEQFF. In DNA, the CDR3 is TGTGCCATTACTAGCGGGGGATACAATGAGCAGTTCTTC.

The genes are TRBV29-1 and TRBJ2-1; 7 nucleotides align to TRBD2. The CDR3 spans 16 residues. With 7 bases clipped from V and 4 bases from J, the junction kept 16 bases outside the gene matches. CDR1 and CDR2 from the germline V gene are SQVTM and ANQGSEA. CDR3 loop: CSGYGSPGGFYNEQFF. Written as DNA, the CDR3 is TGCAGCGGTTACGGGTCTCCGGGGGGTTTTTACAATGAGCAGTTCTTC.

V and J are TRBV15 and TRBJ2-1; 14 bases are shared with TRBD2. The V gene's germline CDR1 is LNHNV and CDR2 YYDKDF (reference sequence). The V segment lost 6 bases and the J segment 0 bases; nucleotides outside the gene matches: 4. The CDR3 sequence is 17 residues long. CDR3 bases: TGTGCCACCAGGTGGACTAGCGGGGGGAGCTCCTACAATGAGCAGTTCTTC. Protein: CATRWTSGGSSYNEQFF.

This clone was counted once. The chain is built from TRBV4-1 and TRBJ2-5; D gene uncertain. Germline-derived CDR1 and CDR2 are MGHRA and YSYEKL. Trimming stripped 11 bases from V and 3 bases from J, with 19 bases between. The CDR3 extends over 14 amino acids. DNA of the CDR3: TGCGCCTGCGCCACCTCGCCCTATGAAGAGACCCAGTACTTC. Its protein product is CACATSPYEETQYF.

There are a few counts of this clone. The chain is built from TRBV28 and TRBJ1-1; D is uncertain. The germline gives CDR1 MDHEN, CDR2 SYDVKM. This CDR3 region has 13 residues. V lost 3 bases to trimming and J lost 0 bases, with 5 bases between them. The CDR3 DNA reads as TGTGCCAGCAGTTTCTTCGTGAACACTGAAGCTTTCTTT. This codes for CASSFFVNTEAFF.

The rearrangement links TRBV9 to TRBJ1-4; the D gene is possibly TRBD1 (5 bases). CDR3 length: 15 amino acids. Trimming left V 5 bases short and J 14 bases short, with 25 bases between. Germline V gives CDR1 SGDLS, CDR2 YYNGEE. The CDR3 DNA reads as TGTGCCAGCAGAGGGGACGGACCGCCGGGGGATGAGCTGTTTTTT. Protein sequence: CASRGDGPPGDELFF.

This clone appeared once. This sequence joins TRBV5-1 and TRBJ2-3; D possibly corresponds to TRBD1 (5 bases). From germline, CDR1 is SGHRS and CDR2 YFSETQ. This CDR3 region has 14 residues. V lost 7 bases to trimming and J lost 2 bases, with 14 bases between them. The CDR3 sequence: CASGLTGPTDTQYF. The CDR3 DNA sequence: TGCGCCAGCGGATTAACAGGTCCCACAGATACGCAGTATTTT.

The rearrangement uses TRBV2 and TRBJ2-5; the D is unclear. The V gene lost 7 bases and the J gene lost 7 bases, with 16 bases spanning the gap. The V gene's germline CDR1 is SNHLY and CDR2 FYNNEI. The length of the CDR3 is 13 residues. CDR3 protein: CASTLQPPGTQYF. The CDR3 coding sequence is TGTGCCAGCACCCTTCAACCCCCGGGGACCCAGTACTTC.

This clone turned up a few times. The chain is built from TRBV27 and TRBJ2-2; 7 nucleotides agree with TRBD1. This CDR3 has 15 residues. The germline V gene encodes CDR1 MNHEY and CDR2 SMNVEV (reference sequence). V lost 4 bases and J lost 1; bases outside the gene matches: 3. The CDR3 coding sequence is TGTGCCAGCAGTTCGACAGGGCTGAACACCGGGGAGCTGTTTTTT. Encoded protein: CASSSTGLNTGELFF.

The rearrangement links TRBV5-5 to TRBJ2-7, with 8 bases matching TRBD2. This CDR3 comprises 13 residues. The germline V gene encodes CDR1 SGHKS and CDR2 YYEKEE (reference sequence). The junction had 5 bases not matched to a gene; V was cut back by 7 bases and J by 2 bases. The CDR3 loop is CASGHGGAYEQYF. The DNA of the CDR3 is TGTGCCAGCGGACACGGGGGGGCCTACGAGCAGTACTTC.

This clone came up once. This chain connects TRBV5-6 to TRBJ2-5, with D uncertain. Per the germline V gene, CDR1 is SGHDT and CDR2 is YYEEEE. With 1 base removed from V and 4 bases from J, the gap between germline ends came to 8 bases. The CDR3 is made up of 13 amino acids. The CDR3 spells CASSLSPGETQYF. The CDR3 DNA follows: TGTGCCAGCAGCTTGTCCCCGGGAGAGACCCAGTACTTC. Supplemented by reference TRBV5-6 and TRBJ2-5, the full variable domain reads DAGVTQSPTHLIKTRGQQVTLRCSPKSGHDTVSWYQQALGQGPQFIFQYYEEEERQRGNFPDRFSGHQFPNYSSELNVNALLLGDSALYLCASSLSPGETQYFGPGTRLLVL.

By share of the sample, this clone is large. The chain uses TRBV14 and TRBJ2-7, with 11 bases matching TRBD2. Germline V gene lookup returns CDR1 SGHDN and CDR2 FVKESK. This CDR3 has 15 amino acids. V trimming: 3 bases; J trimming: 4 bases; junction bases outside the gene matches: 5. CDR3: CASSQPSGGYYEQYF. CDR3 nucleotide sequence: TGTGCCAGCAGCCAGCCTAGCGGGGGGTATTACGAGCAGTACTTC. Full variable domain (missing parts from reference TRBV14 and TRBJ2-7): EAGVTQFPSHSVIEKGQTVTLRCDPISGHDNLYWYRRVMGKEIKFLLHFVKESKQDESGMPNNRFLAERTGGTYSTLKVQPAELEDSGVYFCASSQPSGGYYEQYFGPGTRLTVT.

The DNA for the CDR3 is TGTGCCATCAGTGAGTCGATTCCCGGGGTGGATGAGCAGTTCTTC. Translating it yields CAISESIPGVDEQFF. The chain carries TRBV10-3 and TRBJ2-1; D perhaps matches TRBD2 (5 bases). Trimming pared 0 bases from V and 8 bases from J, leaving 14 bases between. The CDR3 is 15 residues long. CDR1 ENHRY and CDR2 SYGVKD come from the germline V gene.

V gene TRBV15 combines with J gene TRBJ2-7; TRBD1 might be the D (6 bases). The CDR3 extends over 15 amino acids. The V gene lost 1 base and the J gene lost 2 bases, with 12 bases spanning the gap. Per germline, CDR1 LNHNV and CDR2 YYDKDF (reference sequence). This CDR3 is CATSRGGQGTYEQYF. CDR3 coding DNA: TGTGCCACCAGCAGAGGTGGGCAGGGGACCTACGAGCAGTACTTC.

This chain uses TRBV29-1 with TRBJ1-4; D uncertain. Germline V gene lookup returns CDR1 SQVTM and CDR2 ANQGSEA. V was pared by 7 bases and J by 0 bases, with 9 bases between. The length of the CDR3 is 13 residues. The CDR3 coding sequence is TGCAGCGCCCAATTAGCAACTAATGAAAAACTGTTTTTT. This translates into CSAQLATNEKLFF.

The rearrangement joins TRBV6-5 to TRBJ2-5; TRBD1 matches 8 bases. V dropped 6 bases and J dropped 5; count of bases not matched to a gene: 11. This CDR3 contains 15 residues. The V gene's germline CDR1 is MNHEY and CDR2 SVGAGI. The CDR3 coding sequence is TGTGCCAGCAGGAGAGAAACAGGGGGAGTTGAGACCCAGTACTTC. Its translation is CASRRETGGVETQYF.

This clone was seen a few times. The junction and the germline gene differ at one end; a read error may be behind it. At the DNA level, this CDR3 is encoded by other sequences in the same sample as well. J is TRBJ1-1 and V is TRBV5-4; D might be TRBD1 (6 bases). Germline V lookup: CDR1 SGHNT, CDR2 YYREEE (reference sequence). The CDR3 is made up of 14 amino acids. The CDR3 DNA sequence: TGCGCCAGCAGCCAAGGGGGTAAGGGGTCGGAAGCTTTCTTT. This gives the protein CASSQGGKGSEAFF.